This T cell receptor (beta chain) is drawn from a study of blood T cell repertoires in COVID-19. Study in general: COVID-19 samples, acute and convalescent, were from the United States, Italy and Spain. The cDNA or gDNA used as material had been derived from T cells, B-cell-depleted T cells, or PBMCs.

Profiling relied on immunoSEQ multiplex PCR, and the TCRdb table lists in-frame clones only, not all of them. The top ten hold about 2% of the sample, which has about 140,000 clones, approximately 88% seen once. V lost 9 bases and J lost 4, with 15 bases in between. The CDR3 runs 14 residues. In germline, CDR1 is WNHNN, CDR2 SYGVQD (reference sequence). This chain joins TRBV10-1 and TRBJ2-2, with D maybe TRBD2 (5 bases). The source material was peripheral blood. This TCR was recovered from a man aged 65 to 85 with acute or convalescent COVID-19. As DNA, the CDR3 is TGCGCCAGGTCTAAGTGGAGGAGCACCGGGGAGCTGTTTTTT. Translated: CARSKWRSTGELFF.